The clone carrying this T cell receptor (beta chain) was seen repeatedly, ten times or more. cDNA molecules, individually, were tagged with unique molecular identifiers. Using its own MiXCR run on the 5' RACE reads, TCRdb lists one record per CDR3 protein. The sample has some 34,000 distinct CDR3 sequences; around 6.8% are singletons. The CDR3 consists of 12 residues. Germline V lookup: CDR1 ENHRY, CDR2 SYGVKD. Between the trimmed V and J ends, which lost 11 bases and 4 bases, there was a span of 14 bases. This specimen belongs to a study of early T cells in non-severe SARS-CoV-2 infection. Study-wide context: Sequencing was performed on bulk RNA from unsorted whole blood, leaving chains unpaired.

The source is an adult who was a healthcare worker with PCR-confirmed SARS-CoV-2 infection or an uninfected control (not recorded which). The sequences come from whole blood, collected at baseline. This chain links TRBV10-3 with TRBJ1-2, with D possibly TRBD1 on 6 matching bases. The CDR3, as DNA: TGTGCCGTAAGACAGGAAGGCTATGGCTACACCTTC. It is translated as CAVRQEGYGYTF.